This T cell receptor beta chain originates from a study of chemoradiotherapy in HPV16-positive cancers. CDR3 length equals 16 residues. Trimming pared 5 bases from V and 5 bases from J, leaving 19 bases between. CDR1 and CDR2 (germline): SGHTA, FQGNSA. Study conclusions and caveats: The functional HPV-specific definition rests on just a couple of HPV16-positive patients.

The repertoire was sequenced with immunoSEQ multiplex PCR; TCRdb's copy has only in-frame clones and lacks some. The repertoire holds about 12,000 clones, with over 60% as singletons. With respect to this clone: Its antigen is unknown.

This TCR came from a human donor with HPV-associated anogenital cancer. This material was obtained from a patient who underwent chemoradiotherapy. The gene calls are TRBV7-2 and TRBJ1-5; possibly TRBD1 for D (5 bases). The CDR3 is CASSRRAGQGDQPQHF. CDR3 DNA: TGTGCCAGCAGCCGACGGGCGGGGCAGGGTGATCAGCCCCAGCATTTT.